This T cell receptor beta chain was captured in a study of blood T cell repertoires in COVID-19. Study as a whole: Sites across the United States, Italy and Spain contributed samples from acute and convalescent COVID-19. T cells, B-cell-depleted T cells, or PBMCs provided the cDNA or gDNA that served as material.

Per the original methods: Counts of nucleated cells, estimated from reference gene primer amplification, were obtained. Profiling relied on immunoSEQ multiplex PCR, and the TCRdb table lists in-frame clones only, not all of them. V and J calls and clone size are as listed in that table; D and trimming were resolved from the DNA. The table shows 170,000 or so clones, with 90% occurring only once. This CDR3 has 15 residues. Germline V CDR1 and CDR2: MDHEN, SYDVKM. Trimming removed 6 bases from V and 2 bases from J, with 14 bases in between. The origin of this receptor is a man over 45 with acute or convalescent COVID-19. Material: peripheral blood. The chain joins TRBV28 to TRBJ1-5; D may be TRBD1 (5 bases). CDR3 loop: CASSTLGGGNQPQHF. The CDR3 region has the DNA TGTGCCAGCAGCACCCTGGGGGGAGGCAATCAGCCCCAGCATTTT.